The clone carrying this T cell receptor beta chain has a handful of counts. V was trimmed by 0 bases and J by 1 base, leaving 9 bases between them. Germline values: CDR1 ENHRY, CDR2 SYGVKD. This CDR3 is built from 15 residues. Clones were sequenced by immunoSEQ multiplex PCR, and TCRdb holds only the in-frame ones, with some missing. Of 90,000 to 130,000 clones in the sample, 85% to 95% were seen once. The sample is drawn from a study of OX40 agonist ivuxolimab in advanced cancers. V gene TRBV10-3 combines with J gene TRBJ1-1, with D perhaps matching TRBD1 (5 bases). The input for sequencing was CD4+ or CD8+ T cells sorted from blood, taken in a trial of the OX40 agonist ivuxolimab. This TCR was recovered from an adult with an advanced solid tumor such as melanoma, head and neck, liver or kidney cancer. The CDR3 region is CAISESGAANTEAFF. CDR3 nucleotide sequence: TGTGCCATCAGTGAGTCTGGGGCGGCGAACACTGAAGCTTTCTTT.